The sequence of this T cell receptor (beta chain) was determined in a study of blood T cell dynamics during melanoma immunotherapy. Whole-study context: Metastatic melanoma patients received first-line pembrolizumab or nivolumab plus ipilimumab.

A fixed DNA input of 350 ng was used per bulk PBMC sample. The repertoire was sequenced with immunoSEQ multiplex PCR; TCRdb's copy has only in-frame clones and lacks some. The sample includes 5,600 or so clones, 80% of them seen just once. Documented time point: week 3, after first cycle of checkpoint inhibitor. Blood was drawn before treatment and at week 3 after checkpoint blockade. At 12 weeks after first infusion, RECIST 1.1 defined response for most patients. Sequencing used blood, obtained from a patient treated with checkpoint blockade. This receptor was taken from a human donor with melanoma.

Written as DNA, the CDR3 is TGTGCCAGCAGCGCCACAGCGCAAGAGACCCAGTACTTC. Its protein is CASSATAQETQYF. V usage is TRBV11-2 and J usage is TRBJ2-5; D not certain. CDR1 is SGHAT and CDR2 is FQNNGV in the germline V gene. V lost 5 bases and J 2 bases, leaving 9 bases between the germline ends. The CDR3 consists of 13 residues.